The 3 T cell receptor beta chains in this list originate from one sample, sequenced in a study of blood T cells in healthy people across ages. Then a second PCR, running roughly 6 to 12 cycles, was carried out with a sample-barcoded 5' primer and a J-beta primer mix. TCRdb re-derived calls from the 5' RACE reads in MiXCR, one entry per CDR3 protein. The sample has 1.8 million or so distinct CDR3 sequences, 39% seen once. Material for sequencing was blood. These receptors were taken from a human donor in good health.

The chain recombines TRBV12-3 or TRBV12-4 with TRBJ2-3; D ambiguous. The V end lost 4 bases, the J end lost 7 bases, and 18 bases lay between the germline ends. The CDR3 loop spans 15 amino acids. CDR3 bases: TGTGCCAGCAGTTCCCAGGAAGCAACGGCAAATACGCAGTATTTT. This sequence encodes CASSSQEATANTQYF.

On this clonotype: The germline gene is not matched at one end of the junction; a read error may be the cause. The chain uses TRBV3-1 and TRBJ2-5, with D possibly matching TRBD2 (7 bases). This CDR3 region has 15 residues. Germline lookup yields CDR1 LGHDT and CDR2 YNNKEL (reference sequence). DNA for the CDR3: TGTGACAGCAGCCAAGAGTCGGGGGGCCTCGAGACCCAGTACTTC. This gives the protein CDSSQESGGLETQYF.

The chain recombines TRBV7-2 with TRBJ2-3, with a possible D match to TRBD1 (6 bases). The CDR3 is 19 amino acids. The germline V gene encodes CDR1 SGHTA and CDR2 FQGNSA. Between the trimmed V and J ends, which lost 1 base and 0 bases, there was a span of 20 bases. The CDR3 region has the DNA TGTGCCAGCAGCTTAGGAAGGACAGCTCTATCAACAAGCACAGATACGCAGTATTTT. Translated, it gives CASSLGRTALSTSTDTQYF.